The sequence of this T cell receptor beta chain was determined in a study of T cell repertoires in cytomegalovirus infection. Via MiXCR, TCRdb re-called the reads, giving one row per CDR3 protein. The sample lists around 540,000 distinct CDR3 sequences; 30% to 40% were seen once. Study-wide results and caveats: Summed frequency of shared TCR beta families picked out CMV carriers who also had the relevant HLA. Clonotype analysis showed dominance of the ex vivo response by HLA-C-restricted CMV-specific TCR beta clonotypes.

This clonotype has a count of ten or more. The antigen is unknown. Per germline, CDR1 SGHTA and CDR2 FQGNSA. V was shortened by 4 bases and J by 8 bases, with 18 bases between the two germline ends. This CDR3 comprises 15 residues. This material consisted of cultured PBMCs, taken from culture after CMV antigen stimulation. This chain links TRBV7-2 with TRBJ2-1, with D unresolved. This TCR was recovered from a human donor in good health (CMV status not recorded). Some clones in this sample may be carry-over from other donors' samples. CDR3 bases: TGTGCCAGCAGCTATGTTGGAACTGGGCTCCATGAGCAGTTCTTC. This translates into CASSYVGTGLHEQFF.